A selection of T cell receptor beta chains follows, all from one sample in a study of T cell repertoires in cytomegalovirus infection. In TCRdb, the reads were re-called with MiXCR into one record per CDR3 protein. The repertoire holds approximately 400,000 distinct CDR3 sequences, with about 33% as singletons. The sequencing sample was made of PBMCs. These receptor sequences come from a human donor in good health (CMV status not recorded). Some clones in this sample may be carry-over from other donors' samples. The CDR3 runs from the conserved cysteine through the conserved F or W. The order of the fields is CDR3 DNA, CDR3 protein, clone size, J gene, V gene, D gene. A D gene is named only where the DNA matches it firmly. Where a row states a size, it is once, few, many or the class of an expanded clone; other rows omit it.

CDR3nt: TGTGCCAGCAGCTTATCTCTGGGCAGTATGCCCCCTTATAGCAATCAGCCCCAGCATTTT; CDR3aa: CASSLSLGSMPPYSNQPQHF; abundance: NA; j_gene: TRBJ1-5; v_gene: TRBV5-3; d_gene: NA
CDR3nt: TGTGCCAGCAGCTTGGAGGGACTAGCCACAGATACGCAGTATTTT; CDR3aa: CASSLEGLATDTQYF; abundance: few; j_gene: TRBJ2-3; v_gene: TRBV5-6; d_gene: TRBD2
CDR3nt: TGTGCCAGCAGCTTAATATCCAGGGCAGATACGCAGTATTTT; CDR3aa: CASSLISRADTQYF; abundance: once; j_gene: TRBJ2-3; v_gene: TRBV7-3; d_gene: NA
CDR3nt: TGTGCCAGCAGCGTGATTGTGGAGGGGCGCGTGGGTGAGCAGTTCTTC; CDR3aa: CASSVIVEGRVGEQFF; abundance: few; j_gene: TRBJ2-1; v_gene: TRBV7-8; d_gene: NA
CDR3nt: TGTGCCAGCAGTTACTCGGGGGTGGGAACTGAAGCTTTCTTT; CDR3aa: CASSYSGVGTEAFF; abundance: NA; j_gene: TRBJ1-1; v_gene: TRBV6-2/TRBV6-3; d_gene: NA
CDR3nt: TGCAGTGCTAGAGATTTTAATAGGCTAGCGGGGGGGGAAGGGCAGTTCTTC; CDR3aa: CSARDFNRLAGGEGQFF; abundance: few; j_gene: TRBJ2-1; v_gene: TRBV20-1; d_gene: TRBD2
CDR3nt: TGTGCCAGCAGGGCAGGGTCCCCGAGCTCCTACAATGAGCAGTTCTTC; CDR3aa: CASRAGSPSSYNEQFF; abundance: few; j_gene: TRBJ2-1; v_gene: TRBV6-6; d_gene: NA
CDR3nt: TGTGCCAGCAGCCAAGAAGGGACAGCATACTACGAGCAGTACTTC; CDR3aa: CASSQEGTAYYEQYF; abundance: NA; j_gene: TRBJ2-7; v_gene: TRBV4-2; d_gene: TRBD1
CDR3nt: TGTGCCAGCAGTTTCTCAGGGGCGTTCAATCAGCCCCAGCATTTT; CDR3aa: CASSFSGAFNQPQHF; abundance: many; j_gene: TRBJ1-5; v_gene: TRBV28; d_gene: NA
CDR3nt: TGTGCCAGCAGCCCCCGGGACAGGGGATATGGCTACACCTTC; CDR3aa: CASSPRDRGYGYTF; abundance: few; j_gene: TRBJ1-2; v_gene: TRBV12-3/TRBV12-4; d_gene: TRBD1
CDR3nt: TGTGCCACCAGCAGAGAACAATCCGGGGCCAACGTCCTGACTTTC; CDR3aa: CATSREQSGANVLTF; abundance: many; j_gene: TRBJ2-6; v_gene: TRBV15; d_gene: NA
CDR3nt: TGTGCCAGCATGACCGGGGCCTGGGATACGCAGTATTTT; CDR3aa: CASMTGAWDTQYF; abundance: NA; j_gene: TRBJ2-3; v_gene: TRBV6-6; d_gene: NA
CDR3nt: TGTGCCAGCAGCGGTAACGGTGGGGGGCCCCAGTACTTC; CDR3aa: CASSGNGGGPQYF; abundance: NA; j_gene: TRBJ2-5; v_gene: TRBV27; d_gene: NA
CDR3nt: TGTGCCAGCAGCTGGACAGCTAACTATGGCTACACCTTC; CDR3aa: CASSWTANYGYTF; abundance: few; j_gene: TRBJ1-2; v_gene: TRBV27; d_gene: NA
CDR3nt: TGTGCCAGCAGTGAAGGGTATTGGTCAGGGAGTACCGATCAGCCCCAGCATTTT; CDR3aa: CASSEGYWSGSTDQPQHF; abundance: NA; j_gene: TRBJ1-5; v_gene: TRBV6-1; d_gene: NA
CDR3nt: TGTGCCAGCAGTGAATCAGAGCTTTCCTACGAGCAGTACTTC; CDR3aa: CASSESELSYEQYF; abundance: few; j_gene: TRBJ2-7; v_gene: TRBV2; d_gene: NA
CDR3nt: TGCGCCAGCAGCCAAGTGGACTTGGGTTTCACAGATACGCAGTATTTT; CDR3aa: CASSQVDLGFTDTQYF; abundance: NA; j_gene: TRBJ2-3; v_gene: TRBV4-3; d_gene: NA
CDR3nt: TGTGCCAGCAGGGTCGGGGGGTCGGGCACATATACGCAGTATTTT; CDR3aa: CASRVGGSGTYTQYF; abundance: NA; j_gene: TRBJ2-3; v_gene: TRBV12-3/TRBV12-4; d_gene: TRBD2
CDR3nt: TGCAGTGCTCCCTACGGGTCCTCAGCCAATCAGCCCCAGCATTTT; CDR3aa: CSAPYGSSANQPQHF; abundance: many; j_gene: TRBJ1-5; v_gene: TRBV20-1; d_gene: NA
CDR3nt: TGTGCCAGCAGTTACTCGGACAGGGCCAAGGAAAAACTGTTTTTT; CDR3aa: CASSYSDRAKEKLFF; abundance: NA; j_gene: TRBJ1-4; v_gene: TRBV6-5; d_gene: TRBD1
CDR3nt: TGTGCCAGCATCCAAGCACGGGACGCAAGAAACACCATATATTTT; CDR3aa: CASIQARDARNTIYF; abundance: NA; j_gene: TRBJ1-3; v_gene: TRBV28; d_gene: NA
CDR3nt: TGTGCCAGCAGTGTTTCGTTGGGGGGCCGGGAGACCCAGAACTTC; CDR3aa: CASSVSLGGRETQNF; abundance: once; j_gene: TRBJ2-5; v_gene: TRBV6-6; d_gene: NA
CDR3nt: TGTGCCAGCAGCTTAGCGCCGCAGGCCTCCTACGAGCAGTACTTC; CDR3aa: CASSLAPQASYEQYF; abundance: few; j_gene: TRBJ2-7; v_gene: TRBV7-6; d_gene: NA
CDR3nt: TGTGCCAGCAGCTTACAAGAGGCTGGCTACACCTTC; CDR3aa: CASSLQEAGYTF; abundance: NA; j_gene: TRBJ1-2; v_gene: TRBV7-3; d_gene: NA
CDR3nt: TGTGCCAGCAGCTCCGGACCCACCTCTGGAAACACCATATATTTT; CDR3aa: CASSSGPTSGNTIYF; abundance: few; j_gene: TRBJ1-3; v_gene: TRBV12-3/TRBV12-4; d_gene: NA
CDR3nt: TGTGCCAGCAGCCAGGAGAGACCTAACCTTAGCAATCAGCCCCAGCATTTT; CDR3aa: CASSQERPNLSNQPQHF; abundance: NA; j_gene: TRBJ1-5; v_gene: TRBV3-1; d_gene: NA
CDR3nt: TGTGCCAGCAGTTACGCCGCCCTACACCCATCAGGAGACGGGCAGTACTTC; CDR3aa: CASSYAALHPSGDGQYF; abundance: NA; j_gene: TRBJ2-7; v_gene: TRBV6-2/TRBV6-3; d_gene: NA
CDR3nt: TGTGCCAGCAGCCCAGGTTGGGGCTCCTACGAGCAGTACTTC; CDR3aa: CASSPGWGSYEQYF; abundance: few; j_gene: TRBJ2-7; v_gene: TRBV4-2; d_gene: NA
CDR3nt: TGTGCCCGCAGTTTTGGGGTTGGCTACGAGCAGTACTTC; CDR3aa: CARSFGVGYEQYF; abundance: NA; j_gene: TRBJ2-7; v_gene: TRBV27; d_gene: NA
CDR3nt: TGCAGCGTTGGACGACAGGGCCCTCCCTACGAGCAGTACTTC; CDR3aa: CSVGRQGPPYEQYF; abundance: few; j_gene: TRBJ2-7; v_gene: TRBV29-1; d_gene: TRBD1
CDR3nt: TGTGCCAGAAGCCAAGATTTACGTGGGGGCCTCCCCGGGGAGATGTTTTTT; CDR3aa: CARSQDLRGGLPGEMFF; abundance: NA; j_gene: TRBJ2-2; v_gene: TRBV4-2; d_gene: NA
CDR3nt: TGTGCCAGCAGCTTAGTTGGGGGGGAGGCTCCCTACAATGAGCAGTTCTTC; CDR3aa: CASSLVGGEAPYNEQFF; abundance: many; j_gene: TRBJ2-1; v_gene: TRBV7-2; d_gene: TRBD2
CDR3nt: TGCAGCGTTGAGGGACAGGGGAGGATGGGGAATGAGCAGTTCTTC; CDR3aa: CSVEGQGRMGNEQFF; abundance: NA; j_gene: TRBJ2-1; v_gene: TRBV29-1; d_gene: TRBD1
CDR3nt: TGTGCCAGCAGTTTTGGTATGAGCGGAAAATCCTACAATGAGCAGTTCTTC; CDR3aa: CASSFGMSGKSYNEQFF; abundance: few; j_gene: TRBJ2-1; v_gene: TRBV12-3/TRBV12-4; d_gene: NA
CDR3nt: TGTGCCAGCAGCTTATCAGGGACGGCCAATTCACCCCTCCACTTT; CDR3aa: CASSLSGTANSPLHF; abundance: NA; j_gene: TRBJ1-6; v_gene: TRBV7-9; d_gene: NA
CDR3nt: TGTGCCAGCAGCTCTTTTCCGCGGGTTATCACAGATACGCAGTATTTT; CDR3aa: CASSSFPRVITDTQYF; abundance: NA; j_gene: TRBJ2-3; v_gene: TRBV7-2; d_gene: NA
CDR3nt: TGCAGTGCTAGCCTCCGTGGGACGGCGATGAACACTGAAGCTTTCTTT; CDR3aa: CSASLRGTAMNTEAFF; abundance: NA; j_gene: TRBJ1-1; v_gene: TRBV20-1; d_gene: NA
CDR3nt: TGCGCCAGCAGCCAAGGACCCGGACAGGCTGAAAAACTGTTTTTT; CDR3aa: CASSQGPGQAEKLFF; abundance: NA; j_gene: TRBJ1-4; v_gene: TRBV4-3; d_gene: TRBD1
CDR3nt: TGTGCCAGAACCTCGGGACAGGGCTATGGCTACACCTTC; CDR3aa: CARTSGQGYGYTF; abundance: NA; j_gene: TRBJ1-2; v_gene: TRBV12-3/TRBV12-4; d_gene: TRBD1
CDR3nt: TGTGCCACCAGGAAGGATGGAAACTATGGCTACACCTTC; CDR3aa: CATRKDGNYGYTF; abundance: NA; j_gene: TRBJ1-2; v_gene: TRBV24-1; d_gene: NA
CDR3nt: TGTGCCAGCAGTTATACAACGGGACAGCAAGAGACCCAGTACTTC; CDR3aa: CASSYTTGQQETQYF; abundance: few; j_gene: TRBJ2-5; v_gene: TRBV6-8; d_gene: TRBD1
CDR3nt: TGTGCCAGCAGCTCTACTAGCGGGGGGGGTAATGAGCAGTTCTTC; CDR3aa: CASSSTSGGGNEQFF; abundance: many; j_gene: TRBJ2-1; v_gene: TRBV11-2; d_gene: TRBD2
CDR3nt: TGTGCCAGCAGTGAAGAGACAGGGGGCTACAATGAGCAGTTCTTC; CDR3aa: CASSEETGGYNEQFF; abundance: many; j_gene: TRBJ2-1; v_gene: TRBV6-1; d_gene: TRBD1
CDR3nt: TGTGCCAGCAGCGTAGGAGAGGGGCGCCGGGCTTCTGGAAACACCATATATTTT; CDR3aa: CASSVGEGRRASGNTIYF; abundance: few; j_gene: TRBJ1-3; v_gene: TRBV5-4; d_gene: NA
CDR3nt: TGTGCCAGCAGCGCAGGGTTTTCCTACGAGCAGTACTTC; CDR3aa: CASSAGFSYEQYF; abundance: few; j_gene: TRBJ2-7; v_gene: TRBV7-8; d_gene: NA
CDR3nt: TGTGCCAGCAGGCAGGGCAGTGAAGCTTTCTTT; CDR3aa: CASRQGSEAFF; abundance: few; j_gene: TRBJ1-1; v_gene: TRBV28; d_gene: NA